This is a list of T cell receptor beta chains from one sample in a study of identical twins. TCRdb fed the 5' RACE reads into MiXCR, producing one record per CDR3 protein. The table has around 480,000 distinct CDR3 sequences, over 12% seen once. These sequences were also reported in another study, on yellow fever vaccine responses in identical twins.

Sequenced input: CD4+ T cells sorted from blood. All receptors derive from a woman aged 18-29 years in good health. The conserved cysteine and the conserved F or W are not part of the CDR3 here. Each record gives: J gene, V gene, CDR3 protein.

J gene: TRBJ1-1; V gene: TRBV20-1; CDR3 protein: SAKGVVDTEAF
J gene: TRBJ2-2; V gene: TRBV30; CDR3 protein: AWSVPGELF
J gene: TRBJ2-1; V gene: TRBV7-2; CDR3 protein: ASSLADRQSYNEQF
J gene: TRBJ2-2; V gene: TRBV12-3/TRBV12-4; CDR3 protein: ASSFLSIGELF
J gene: TRBJ2-1; V gene: TRBV29-1; CDR3 protein: SVVTSGRVNEQF
J gene: TRBJ2-1; V gene: TRBV6-5; CDR3 protein: ASSYSGGPSSSYNEQF
J gene: TRBJ2-1; V gene: TRBV29-1; CDR3 protein: SGGLGNEQF
J gene: TRBJ1-2; V gene: TRBV29-1; CDR3 protein: SVVTGSFSGYT
J gene: TRBJ2-2; V gene: TRBV29-1; CDR3 protein: SVGGLAGGLNTGELF
J gene: TRBJ2-1; V gene: TRBV7-3; CDR3 protein: ASSLDLGSEQF
J gene: TRBJ2-2; V gene: TRBV5-1; CDR3 protein: ASTQDGTGELF
J gene: TRBJ2-1; V gene: TRBV20-1; CDR3 protein: SARATNRGGRAVDEQF
J gene: TRBJ2-7; V gene: TRBV20-1; CDR3 protein: SASRDTFEQY
J gene: TRBJ2-2; V gene: TRBV2; CDR3 protein: ASSLEYGELF
J gene: TRBJ2-7; V gene: TRBV30; CDR3 protein: AWSVARLYEQY
J gene: TRBJ2-2; V gene: TRBV12-3/TRBV12-4; CDR3 protein: ASSLSGVTGELF
J gene: TRBJ2-3; V gene: TRBV29-1; CDR3 protein: SFGFVADTQY
J gene: TRBJ2-1; V gene: TRBV11-2; CDR3 protein: ASSSEGTANNEQF
J gene: TRBJ2-5; V gene: TRBV11-2; CDR3 protein: ASSSAGTKSETQY
J gene: TRBJ2-7; V gene: TRBV9; CDR3 protein: ASSPRINYEQY
J gene: TRBJ2-2; V gene: TRBV7-2; CDR3 protein: ASSVRLAVNTGELF
J gene: TRBJ1-1; V gene: TRBV11-2; CDR3 protein: ASSLTGDLLAEAF
J gene: TRBJ1-2; V gene: TRBV25-1; CDR3 protein: ASTGGPGGNGYT
J gene: TRBJ2-3; V gene: TRBV7-2; CDR3 protein: ASSGRADTDTQY
J gene: TRBJ2-2; V gene: TRBV10-3; CDR3 protein: AISAGTEHTGELF
J gene: TRBJ2-1; V gene: TRBV25-1; CDR3 protein: ASSEYSGTHLNEQF
J gene: TRBJ2-1; V gene: TRBV19; CDR3 protein: ASRRTDNNEQF
J gene: TRBJ2-5; V gene: TRBV25-1; CDR3 protein: ASSEGTERGKQTQY